The source of this TCR beta chain is a study of early T cells in non-severe SARS-CoV-2 infection. About the research overall: It was bulk RNA from unsorted whole blood that was sequenced, and the chains were unpaired.

Individual cDNA molecules received unique molecular identifiers. TCRdb passed the 5' RACE reads through MiXCR, listing each CDR3 protein once. This table holds some 16,000 distinct CDR3 sequences, more than 4.5% found once. J lost 3 bases, V lost 7 bases, and 9 bases had no gene match. The CDR3 runs to 14 residues. Germline V gene sequence: CDR1 SNHLY, CDR2 FYNNEI. Study-wide points: Database matching using VDJdb favored anti-spike CD8 responses, with private and CD4 specificities left missing.

This clonotype was seen repeatedly, ten times or more. Antigen specificity is unknown. The genes are TRBV2 and TRBJ2-7, with TRBD1 matching over 7 bases. Specimen: whole blood. The source of this sequence is an adult who was a healthcare worker with PCR-confirmed SARS-CoV-2 infection or an uninfected control (not recorded which). CDR3: CASTVGTEVYEQYV. In nucleotides, the CDR3 is TGTGCCAGCACAGTCGGGACAGAAGTCTACGAGCAGTACGTC.